A single sample is the source of the 7 T cell receptor beta chains below, sequenced in a study of neurological immune-mediated disorders. TCRdb processed the 5' RACE reads anew with MiXCR; each CDR3 protein has one entry. This sample carries around 100,000 distinct CDR3 sequences, more than 10% of them seen once, and the ten largest clones take about 3.1%. Stated time point: longitudinal time-point 3. The sample taken for sequencing was PBMCs. The receptors were gathered from a female donor with HTLV-1-associated myelopathy (HAM/TSP).

The V call is TRBV12-3 or TRBV12-4, the J call TRBJ1-2; D not resolved. Trimming took 6 bases from V and 1 from J, leaving 9 bases between them. The CDR3 is made up of 13 amino acids. This CDR3 is CASRSTVNYGYTF. For the CDR3, the DNA is TGTGCCAGCAGATCTACAGTTAACTATGGCTACACCTTC.

About this clonotype itself: Being one base from a much bigger clone, this may be a read error. The chain uses TRBV5-1 and TRBJ2-1; D ambiguous. The CDR3 totals 14 residues. Trimming took 1 base from V and 5 from J, leaving 10 bases between them. CDR1 is SGHRS and CDR2 is YFSETQ in the germline V gene. CDR3 sequence reads: CASSLSEHNNEQFF. In DNA form, the CDR3 reads TGCGCCAGCAGCTTGTCAGAACATAACAATGAGCAGTTCTTC.

This clonotype has a count of ten or more. The rearrangement links TRBV4-1 to TRBJ1-6; the D is unclear. The ends were cut back, 1 base at V and 4 bases at J, with 11 bases in the middle. Per germline, CDR1 MGHRA and CDR2 YSYEKL. There are 16 residues in the CDR3. The CDR3 spells CASSQGSGAYNSPLHF. The CDR3, as DNA: TGCGCCAGCAGCCAAGGATCAGGTGCATATAATTCACCCCTCCACTTT.

This clonotype has a count of ten or more. This chain uses TRBV5-1 with TRBJ2-5; no clear D. Per the germline V gene, CDR1 is SGHRS and CDR2 is YFSETQ. The CDR3 spans 13 residues. Trimming left V 0 bases short and J 2 bases short, with 5 bases between. The CDR3 here is CASSLGVQETQYF. The DNA for the CDR3 is TGCGCCAGCAGCTTGGGTGTGCAAGAGACCCAGTACTTC.

This clonotype was seen ten or more times. The V call is TRBV5-6, the J call TRBJ2-3; 8 nucleotides agree with TRBD2. V gave up 0 bases and J gave up 5 bases; unmatched junction bases: 11. The CDR3 sequence is 17 residues long. Germline-derived CDR1 and CDR2 are SGHDT and YYEEEE. The DNA of the CDR3 is TGTGCCAGCAGCTTGGGGGCCGGTCTAGCGGGCGGAGATACGCAGTATTTT. It encodes CASSLGAGLAGGDTQYF.

This clonotype appeared many times. The chain couples TRBV29-1 to TRBJ2-2, with D perhaps matching TRBD1 (6 bases). The CDR3 sequence is 14 residues long. CDR1 is SQVTM and CDR2 is ANQGSEA in the germline V gene. V was clipped by 6 bases and J by 5 bases, with 16 bases between them. Written as DNA, the CDR3 is TGCAGCGTAGCACAGGGTATCGAGACCGGGGAGCTGTTTTTT. Translating it yields CSVAQGIETGELFF.

Turning to this clonotype: Germline and junction disagree at one end, which may indicate a read error. This sequence joins TRBV27 and TRBJ2-3, with a tentative D call TRBD2 (5 bases). Germline assignment: CDR1 MNHEY and CDR2 SMNVEV (reference sequence). This CDR3 has 16 amino acids. The CDR3 DNA reads as TGTGCCAGTAGTTTATCGGGCTGGGGAGGCACAGATACGCAGTATTTT. This codes for CASSLSGWGGTDTQYF.